These 13 T cell receptor beta chains originate from one sample sequenced in a study of T cells after yellow fever vaccination. One entry per CDR3 protein results from TCRdb running MiXCR on the 5' RACE reads. The sample lists some 350,000 distinct CDR3 sequences, roughly 4.3% occurring once. Here the sequenced sample was PBMCs, taken 5 days after the yellow fever booster vaccination. The receptors shown here come from a man aged 18-30 years who received the YFV17D yellow fever vaccine.

CDR3 nucleotide sequence: TGCAGTGCTTTTGAAGGACAGGGGGTCACTGAAGCTTTCTTT. Translating it yields CSAFEGQGVTEAFF. The chain employs TRBV20-1 and TRBJ1-1; 10 nucleotides match TRBD1. CDR1 DFQATT and CDR2 SNEGSKA come from the germline V gene (reference sequence). The CDR3 consists of 14 residues. The V and J ends lost 5 bases and 4 bases, in that order; junction bases with no gene match: 7.

The chain has TRBV10-3 and TRBJ1-4; D possibly corresponds to TRBD1 (6 bases). The CDR3 is 13 residues long. The V end lost 7 bases, the J end lost 8 bases, and 14 bases lay between the germline ends. Looked up from germline, CDR1 is ENHRY and CDR2 is SYGVKD. The CDR3 here is CAITGVVGEKLFF. In nucleotides, the CDR3 is TGTGCCATCACAGGGGTTGTTGGCGAAAAACTGTTTTTT.

The table lists this clonotype with many counts. The J gene is TRBJ2-7, the V gene TRBV6-2 or TRBV6-3; D gene ambiguous. The CDR3 is 14 amino acids. CDR1 is MNHEY, CDR2 SVGEGT, per germline. V was cut by 0 bases and J by 9 bases, with 15 bases left in between. CDR3 sequence reads: CASSYSDGQPVQYF. CDR3 sequence (DNA): TGTGCCAGCAGTTACTCGGATGGGCAACCCGTGCAGTACTTC.

In DNA form, the CDR3 reads TGCGCCAGCAGTTCCACGCGGAGTCTCTATGGCTACACCTTC. Amino acid sequence: CASSSTRSLYGYTF. This sequence joins TRBV4-1 and TRBJ1-2; unclear D gene. Per germline, CDR1 MGHRA and CDR2 YSYEKL. CDR3 length: 14 residues. The V gene lost 6 bases and the J gene lost 4 bases, with 15 bases spanning the gap.

This clonotype was counted a few times. The V and J genes are TRBV5-1 and TRBJ2-7; 7 bases agree with TRBD2. V shed 2 bases and J 6 bases; nucleotides not matched to a gene: 8. The germline CDR1 and CDR2 sequences are SGHRS and YFSETQ. The CDR3 totals 14 residues. The CDR3 spells CASSFTSDSLEQYV. CDR3 DNA: TGCGCCAGCAGCTTTACTAGCGATTCCCTCGAGCAGTACGTC.

This clonotype appeared a few times. The chain carries TRBV4-1 and TRBJ1-2; D unclear. The V end lost 1 base, the J end lost 8 bases, and 17 bases lay between the germline ends. Germline V gene data show CDR1 as MGHRA and CDR2 as YSYEKL. CDR3 size: 15 residues. As DNA, the CDR3 is TGCGCCAGCAGCCAAGGAGTCAGGAACTTGGGGGGCTACACCTTC. Its protein product is CASSQGVRNLGGYTF.

This clonotype was detected a few times. V is TRBV15 and J is TRBJ2-3; no reliable D call. Germline CDR1 LNHNV, CDR2 YYDKDF (reference sequence). The CDR3 is made up of 17 amino acids. The germline V and J ends were trimmed by 1 base and 2 bases, with 16 bases remaining between them. The CDR3 loop reads CATSRVLGELVTDTQYF. The CDR3, as DNA: TGTGCCACCAGCAGAGTACTTGGTGAGCTAGTCACAGATACGCAGTATTTT. Looking up the rest from reference TRBV15 and TRBJ2-3 gives the full variable domain: DAMVIQNPRYQVTQFGKPVTLSCSQTLNHNVMYWYQQKSSQAPKLLFHYYDKDFNNEADTPDNFQSRRPNTSFCFLDIRSPGLGDTAMYLCATSRVLGELVTDTQYFGPGTRLTVL.

The chain is built from TRBV12-3 or TRBV12-4 and TRBJ2-1, with TRBD2 matching over 8 bases. CDR3 length: 15 amino acids. The V and J ends lost 6 bases and 6 bases, in that order; junction bases with no gene match: 10. The CDR3 nucleotides are TGTGCCAGCAGCCAAATCCGGACTAGCCGCAATGAGCAGTTCTTC. This gives the protein CASSQIRTSRNEQFF.

Many counts were recorded for this clonotype. The V call is TRBV10-3, the J call TRBJ2-5; D tentatively fits TRBD1 or TRBD2 (6 bases each). Germline CDR1 reads ENHRY; CDR2 reads SYGVKD. CDR3 length: 13 residues. The V gene lost 11 bases and the J gene lost 5 bases, with 18 bases spanning the gap. DNA for the CDR3: TGTGCCGCCCGCAGGGGACTCTCCGAGACCCAGTACTTC. As protein: CAARRGLSETQYF.

About this clonotype itself: This may stem from a read error, because a much larger clone lies one nucleotide away. The V and J genes are TRBV6-2 or TRBV6-3 and TRBJ2-5, with 13 bases aligning to TRBD2. Germline V gene lookup returns CDR1 MNHEY and CDR2 SVGEGT. The CDR3 sequence is 17 residues long. V trimming: 2 bases; J trimming: 1 base; junction bases outside the gene matches: 4. In nucleotides, the CDR3 is TGTGCCAGCAGTTACCTAGGACTAGCGGGGGCCCAAGAGACCCAGTACTTC. Translation: CASSYLGLAGAQETQYF.

The rearrangement links TRBV18 to TRBJ1-1; no reliable D call. The V end lost 5 bases, the J end lost 0 bases, and 16 bases lay between the germline ends. Per germline, CDR1 KGHSH and CDR2 LQKENI. There are 16 residues in the CDR3. Here the CDR3 reads CASSDQPLPMNTEAFF. The CDR3 region has the DNA TGTGCCAGCTCAGACCAACCGCTACCCATGAACACTGAAGCTTTCTTT. Combining the CDR3 with reference TRBV18 and TRBJ1-1 gives the whole variable domain NAGVMQNPRHLVRRRGQEARLRCSPMKGHSHVYWYRQLPEEGLKFMVYLQKENIIDESGMPKERFSAEFPKEGPSILRIQQVVRGDSAAYFCASSDQPLPMNTEAFFGQGTRLTVV.

This clonotype came up many times. The gene calls are TRBV5-6 and TRBJ2-7; a weak D match, TRBD1 (6 bases). Germline V gene sequence: CDR1 SGHDT, CDR2 YYEEEE. The V gene lost 7 bases and the J gene lost 0 bases, with 11 bases spanning the gap. The CDR3 is made up of 13 amino acids. CDR3 sequence: CASQQGSSYEQYV. The CDR3, as DNA: TGTGCCAGCCAGCAGGGGAGCTCCTACGAGCAGTACGTC.

CDR3 nucleotide sequence: TGCGCCAGCAGCCCATCCCTCCGGGACAGCAATCAGCCCCAGCATTTT. This codes for CASSPSLRDSNQPQHF. The chain recombines TRBV5-1 with TRBJ1-5; tentatively, D is TRBD1 (5 bases). The V and J ends lost 4 bases and 1 base respectively, with 15 bases between them. Germline V gives CDR1 SGHRS, CDR2 YFSETQ. The CDR3 contains 16 residues.